What follows are 6 T cell receptor beta chains derived from one specimen sequenced in a study of early T cells in non-severe SARS-CoV-2 infection. TCRdb passed the 5' RACE reads through MiXCR, listing each CDR3 protein once. The sample consists of tens of thousands of distinct CDR3 sequences, 11% to 15% of them appearing once. The sample was whole blood. The receptors derive from an adult who was a healthcare worker with PCR-confirmed SARS-CoV-2 infection or an uninfected control (not recorded which).

The chain joins TRBV27 to TRBJ1-6; D gene uncertain. The V and J ends lost 3 bases and 6 bases respectively, with 9 bases between them. Germline CDR1 MNHEY, CDR2 SMNVEV (reference sequence). CDR3 length equals 14 residues. DNA for the CDR3: TGTGCCAGCAGTTTGCAAGCAATTAATTCACCCCTCCACTTT. Translation: CASSLQAINSPLHF.

The chain employs TRBV19 and TRBJ2-3; D is ambiguous. The CDR3 has 13 residues. V was pared by 3 bases and J by 2 bases, with 6 bases between. From germline, CDR1 is LNHDA and CDR2 SQIVND (reference sequence). The CDR3 here is CASSIPATDTQYF. The DNA for the CDR3 is TGTGCCAGTAGTATCCCAGCCACAGATACGCAGTATTTT.

The chain recombines TRBV7-2 with TRBJ2-5; the D gene is possibly TRBD2 (5 bases). The germline V and J ends were trimmed by 4 bases and 4 bases, with 19 bases remaining between them. From germline, CDR1 is SGHTA and CDR2 FQGNSA. The CDR3 is 16 residues long. Written as DNA, the CDR3 is TGTGCCAGCAGCTCCCGGAGGTTGGGGATGGGAGAGACCCAGTACTTC. Amino acid sequence: CASSSRRLGMGETQYF.

V and J are TRBV27 and TRBJ2-3, with D perhaps TRBD2 (6 bases). This CDR3 has 18 amino acids. CDR1 is MNHEY and CDR2 is SMNVEV in the germline V gene (reference sequence). V lost 2 bases to trimming and J lost 2 bases, with 20 bases between them. DNA for the CDR3: TGTGCCAGCAGTTTAAACCGGCAGGAGGGGTTAATCACAGATACGCAGTATTTT. Amino acid sequence: CASSLNRQEGLITDTQYF.

The chain joins TRBV28 to TRBJ2-5; D call uncertain. The CDR3 loop spans 12 amino acids. Trimming pared 9 bases from V and 4 bases from J, leaving 12 bases between. Germline values: CDR1 MDHEN, CDR2 SYDVKM. CDR3 sequence: CASGRHRETQYF. The CDR3 nucleotides read TGTGCCAGTGGACGTCACAGAGAGACCCAGTACTTC.

This clonotype was counted a few times. This chain's CDR3 is CASSSRQGTDEKLFF. CDR3 sequence (DNA): TGTGCCAGCAGTTCGCGACAGGGGACGGATGAAAAACTGTTTTTT. The gene calls are TRBV28 and TRBJ1-4; 8 bases line up with TRBD1. V gave up 4 bases and J gave up 6 bases; unmatched junction bases: 7. The length of the CDR3 is 15 residues. The germline gives CDR1 MDHEN, CDR2 SYDVKM.